This T cell receptor (beta chain) was identified in a study of T cell responses to AZD1222 COVID-19 vaccine. Sequenced by immunoSEQ multiplex PCR; TCRdb stores in-frame clones only, minus some. The sample carries some 140,000 clones, more than 85% recorded once. The trim removed 3 bases at V and 8 bases at J, leaving 16 bases unmatched. CDR1 and CDR2 from the germline V gene are KGHSH and LQKENI. The CDR3 is made up of 18 amino acids. On this clone itself: Antigen: not known.

Study-wide findings and caveats: Possibly, clonal diversity was underestimated; donors were largely white British and included more females.

The sequences come from peripheral blood, collected on day 0 of AZD1222 vaccination. The chain carries TRBV18 and TRBJ1-6, with TRBD1 matching over 7 bases. The sequence was collected from an adult in good health. In DNA form, the CDR3 reads TGTGCCAGCTCACCGACTACAGGGGCCCAAGGGAGGGATTCACCCCTCCACTTT. Translation: CASSPTTGAQGRDSPLHF.